The clone carrying this T cell receptor (beta chain) occurred many times. Its specificity is unknown. This entry belongs to a study of identical twins. Study-wide results and caveats: Analyses based on zero insertions could be partly confounded by invariant MAIT and iNKT cells. Insertions ran lower in abundant cord blood beta clonotypes, though not in memory repertoires.

Unique molecular identifiers were present on the cDNA, which also gained a universal primer site by template switching. From the 5' RACE reads, TCRdb called clonotypes with MiXCR, one entry per CDR3 protein. The sample yields 120,000 to 150,000 distinct CDR3 sequences, approximately 4% seen once. The specimen was memory T cells sorted from blood. This sequence originates from a man aged 18 to 30 in good health.

The CDR3: CASSILAGGGDEQFF. CDR3 nucleotide sequence: TGTGCCAGCAGCATTCTAGCGGGAGGGGGGGATGAGCAGTTCTTC. The genes are TRBV5-5 and TRBJ2-1; TRBD2 aligns across 12 bases. The trim removed 4 bases at V and 8 bases at J, leaving 7 bases unmatched. This CDR3 is 15 amino acids long. Germline CDR1 is SGHKS and CDR2 is YYEKEE (reference sequence).